This entry concerns a single T cell receptor beta chain. The record originates from a study of STAT5B mutations in CD4+ large granular lymphocyte leukemia. Germline CDR1 is SGHKS and CDR2 is YYEKEE (reference sequence). V gave up 7 bases and J gave up 0 bases, with 17 bases separating them. The CDR3 has 17 residues. The data were produced by immunoSEQ multiplex PCR, yet TCRdb's version contains in-frame clones alone and is incomplete. Of fewer than 45,000 clones in the sample, roughly 83% were seen once. Sequencing input: CD4+ T cells from blood buffy coats. The sequence was collected from a human donor in good health. V usage is TRBV5-5 and J usage is TRBJ2-6; D unclear. The CDR3 reads CASRLAMIFSGANVLTF. The CDR3 DNA reads as TGTGCCAGCCGATTAGCAATGATATTCTCTGGGGCCAACGTCCTGACTTTC.